The 27 T cell receptor beta chains listed next were all sequenced from one sample in a study of siplizumab effects on memory and regulatory T cells (dated by TCRdb to 2018 to 2020). The library relied on the immunoSEQ multiplex PCR assay. TCRdb re-hosts the immuneACCESS table, in-frame sequences only. Its copies lack some clones; in the studies checked, an unresolved V gene accounts for under half of them, and the cause for the rest is not known. The sample table records some 100,000 clones; under 95% of these occur just once. Around 0.77% of the sample is held by the ten biggest clonotypes. The sequenced sample consisted of Tregs sorted from blood. These receptors all come from a human donor in good health.

V usage is TRBV2 and J usage is TRBJ1-2; 10 bases map to TRBD1. This CDR3 region has 14 residues. Germline CDR1 is SNHLY and CDR2 is FYNNEI. Unmatched junction bases numbered 9, after V lost 6 bases and J lost 8 bases. CDR3 nucleotide sequence: TGTGCCAGCAGGAACCGAGACAGGGGGCGAGGCTACACCTTC. Translating it yields CASRNRDRGRGYTF.

This sequence joins TRBV7-3 and TRBJ2-1; D is perhaps TRBD2 (5 bases). Per the germline V gene, CDR1 is SGHTA and CDR2 is FQGTGA. V gave up 5 bases and J gave up 6 bases, with 11 bases separating them. The CDR3 runs 13 residues. In DNA, the CDR3 is TGTGCCAGCAGCCTGGGAGCAGTCAATGAGCAGTTCTTC. Translation: CASSLGAVNEQFF.

The chain uses TRBV4-1 and TRBJ1-5, with D unresolved. Trimming removed 1 base at V and 9 bases at J, with 13 bases between. CDR1 is MGHRA, CDR2 YSYEKL, per germline. CDR3 length: 14 amino acids. The DNA for the CDR3 is TGCGCCAGCAGCCAAGTTTGGGCTTTTGGGCCCCAGCATTTT. It encodes CASSQVWAFGPQHF.

Remarks on this clone: At the DNA level, this CDR3 is encoded by other sequences in the same sample as well. The chain has TRBV5-1 and TRBJ2-5; D gene uncertain. The V end lost 2 bases, the J end lost 4 bases, and 3 bases lay between the germline ends. Germline CDR1 and CDR2: SGHRS and YFSETQ. The CDR3 totals 11 residues. CDR3 residues: CASSLAETQYF. Written as DNA, the CDR3 is TGCGCCAGCAGCTTAGCAGAGACCCAGTACTTC.

V gene TRBV5-1 combines with J gene TRBJ2-1; 8 nucleotides line up with TRBD1. This CDR3 has 13 amino acids. CDR1 and CDR2 (germline): SGHRS, YFSETQ. V was clipped by 5 bases and J by 4 bases; unmatched bases: 2. This CDR3 is CASRGDRYNEQFF. In nucleotides, the CDR3 is TGCGCCAGCAGGGGGGACAGGTACAATGAGCAGTTCTTC.

The CDR3 DNA is TGTGCCAGCAGTTTATTGCAGCAGGGAGGGCCAGAGACCCAGTACTTC. Its protein product is CASSLLQQGGPETQYF. The chain is built from TRBV27 and TRBJ2-5; 7 bases agree with TRBD2. Germline V gene data show CDR1 as MNHEY and CDR2 as SMNVEV (reference sequence). The ends lost 1 base at V and 4 bases at J; junction bases unmatched: 9. The CDR3 loop spans 16 amino acids.

This clone has a single count. This rearrangement joins TRBV4-1 to TRBJ2-7; 11 bases line up with TRBD2. The CDR3 is 18 amino acids. J lost 0 bases, V lost 0 bases, and 7 bases had no gene match. In germline, CDR1 is MGHRA, CDR2 YSYEKL. The CDR3 loop reads CASSQDLGLAVSSYEQYF. The CDR3 coding sequence is TGCGCCAGCAGCCAAGATCTGGGACTAGCGGTTAGCTCCTACGAGCAGTACTTC.

The chain uses TRBV19 and TRBJ2-3; 10 bases fit TRBD1. Trimming took 2 bases from V and 4 from J; bases not matched to a gene: 9. The CDR3 consists of 17 residues. Germline V lookup: CDR1 LNHDA, CDR2 SQIVND (reference sequence). In nucleotides, the CDR3 is TGTGCCAGTAGTATAAACCCGGGACAGGGGTCGTCAGATACGCAGTATTTT. Amino acids: CASSINPGQGSSDTQYF.

The genes are TRBV19 and TRBJ2-1; D gene uncertain. The length of the CDR3 is 17 residues. The germline CDR1 and CDR2 sequences are LNHDA and SQIVND (reference sequence). V was clipped by 5 bases and J by 1 base, with 18 bases between them. The chain's CDR3 is CASSLLPQWGSYNEQFF. DNA for the CDR3: TGTGCCAGTAGTCTACTACCCCAGTGGGGTTCCTACAATGAGCAGTTCTTC.

The V and J genes are TRBV11-2 and TRBJ2-7; D is undetermined. This CDR3 contains 14 residues. The germline gives CDR1 SGHAT, CDR2 FQNNGV. The ends were cut back, 1 base at V and 3 bases at J, with 10 bases in the middle. This chain's CDR3 is CASSLGVELYEQYF. The CDR3 bases are TGTGCCAGCAGCTTAGGGGTAGAACTCTACGAGCAGTACTTC.

This clone showed up just once. The chain uses TRBV4-1 and TRBJ1-2, with a tentative D call TRBD1 (6 bases). Trimming stripped 0 bases from V and 2 bases from J, with 10 bases between. Germline V gives CDR1 MGHRA, CDR2 YSYEKL. The CDR3 sequence is 15 residues long. CDR3 residues: CASSQEHRANYGYTF. CDR3 sequence (DNA): TGCGCCAGCAGCCAAGAACACAGGGCCAACTATGGCTACACCTTC.

The chain carries TRBV19 and TRBJ2-2, with D tentatively TRBD2 (5 bases). Germline values: CDR1 LNHDA, CDR2 SQIVND (reference sequence). This CDR3 region has 16 residues. V lost 6 bases and J 0 bases, leaving 14 bases between the germline ends. The CDR3 sequence: CASRGRNFPNTGELFF. CDR3 DNA: TGTGCCAGTAGAGGGAGAAACTTTCCGAACACCGGGGAGCTGTTTTTT.

This chain links TRBV5-1 with TRBJ2-7; D unresolved. Trimming removed 1 base from V and 5 bases from J, with 19 bases in between. The CDR3 extends over 16 amino acids. CDR1 and CDR2 from the germline V gene are SGHRS and YFSETQ. The DNA of the CDR3 is TGCGCCAGCAGCTTGAACCAGGCCGCACGACGGGACGAGCAGTACTTC. It is translated as CASSLNQAARRDEQYF.

This clone appeared a single time. The rearrangement links TRBV18 to TRBJ2-1; D is ambiguous. Per the germline V gene, CDR1 is KGHSH and CDR2 is LQKENI. The CDR3 is 13 residues long. The V end lost 4 bases, the J end lost 7 bases, and 11 bases lay between the germline ends. CDR3 nucleotides: TGTGCCAGCTCACGTTTGGATGGGAATGAGCAGTTCTTC. Amino acids: CASSRLDGNEQFF.

The V and J genes are TRBV7-9 and TRBJ2-3; no clear D. This CDR3 is 15 amino acids long. V was cut by 5 bases and J by 6 bases, with 18 bases left in between. Germline lookup yields CDR1 SEHNR and CDR2 FQNEAQ (reference sequence). The chain's CDR3 is CASSPSNRQADTQYF. In nucleotides, the CDR3 is TGTGCCAGCAGCCCTTCCAACCGACAAGCGGATACGCAGTATTTT.

The chain recombines TRBV19 with TRBJ1-3; D is undetermined. The V and J ends lost 7 bases and 2 bases respectively, with 12 bases between them. This CDR3 comprises 14 residues. Germline CDR1 and CDR2: LNHDA and SQIVND (reference sequence). CDR3 in amino acids: CASIDSTTGNTIYF. The CDR3 nucleotides are TGTGCCAGTATCGATTCGACTACTGGAAACACCATATATTTT.

This sequence joins TRBV28 and TRBJ1-3; D unclear. The V gene's germline CDR1 is MDHEN and CDR2 SYDVKM. V shed 5 bases and J shed 0 bases, with 8 bases lying between them. This CDR3 contains 14 residues. CDR3 sequence reads: CASSQAVSGNTIYF. The DNA for the CDR3 is TGTGCCAGCAGTCAGGCAGTCTCTGGAAACACCATATATTTT.

In DNA, the CDR3 is TGTGCCAGCAGCTTAGAGCTCCCCCAAGAGACCCAGTACTTC. Protein sequence: CASSLELPQETQYF. V is TRBV7-9 and J is TRBJ2-5; D not resolved. CDR1 is SEHNR and CDR2 is FQNEAQ in the germline V gene (reference sequence). This CDR3 comprises 14 residues. The V end lost 1 base, the J end lost 1 base, and 7 bases lay between the germline ends.

The V call is TRBV27, the J call TRBJ2-2, with D maybe TRBD2 (5 bases). Germline V lookup: CDR1 MNHEY, CDR2 SMNVEV (reference sequence). Deletions cut 7 bases from V and 4 bases from J, with 10 bases between. This CDR3 has 13 residues. This CDR3 is CASTRVPTGELFF. The CDR3 bases are TGTGCCAGCACGAGGGTACCCACCGGGGAGCTGTTTTTT.

The gene calls are TRBV6-4 and TRBJ2-1; TRBD2 agrees at 10 bases. The CDR3 sequence is 18 residues long. CDR1 is MRHNA, CDR2 SNTAGT, per germline. Trimming cost V 0 bases and J 6 bases; bases outside gene matches: 11. CDR3 bases: TGTGCCAGCAGTGACTCGAGAATGATAGCGGGAGGTCGCAATGAGCAGTTCTTC. The encoded protein is CASSDSRMIAGGRNEQFF.

V usage is TRBV5-1 and J usage is TRBJ2-3, with TRBD2 matching over 12 bases. CDR1 and CDR2 from the germline V gene are SGHRS and YFSETQ. The V gene end was trimmed by 3 bases and the J gene end by 0 bases; junction bases not matched to a gene: 5. This CDR3 is built from 17 residues. CDR3 DNA: TGCGCCAGCAGCTGGGGGACTAGCGGGTATAGCACAGATACGCAGTATTTT. Translating it yields CASSWGTSGYSTDTQYF.

This clone was picked up a small number of times. This rearrangement joins TRBV2 to TRBJ1-1; D is perhaps TRBD1 (5 bases). Germline V CDR1 and CDR2: SNHLY, FYNNEI. V lost 6 bases to trimming and J lost 7 bases, with 9 bases between them. CDR3 length: 11 residues. Here the CDR3 DNA reads TGTGCCAGCAGGCCACAGGTTGAAGCTTTCTTT. It specifies CASRPQVEAFF.

This chain joins TRBV7-6 and TRBJ2-1; the match to TRBD2 covers 11 bases. CDR1 and CDR2 (germline): SGHVS, FNYEAQ. Trimming at V came to 5 bases and at J to 4 bases, leaving 13 bases not matched to a gene. The CDR3 is 18 residues long. For the CDR3, the DNA is TGTGCCAGCAGCACGGGACTAGCGGTGTCGAAATATTACAATGAGCAGTTCTTC. Translating it yields CASSTGLAVSKYYNEQFF.

The V and J genes are TRBV19 and TRBJ1-2; D is undetermined. The length of the CDR3 is 18 residues. V was pared by 8 bases and J by 0 bases, with 25 bases between. Germline CDR1 and CDR2: LNHDA and SQIVND (reference sequence). Here the CDR3 DNA reads TGTGCCAGTTCCTCGACGAGGTGGTTGGGAGGTGCTAACTATGGCTACACCTTC. Amino acid sequence: CASSSTRWLGGANYGYTF. The full variable domain, completed using reference TRBV19 and TRBJ1-2, is DGGITQSPKYLFRKEGQNVTLSCEQNLNHDAMYWYRQDPGQGLRLIYYSQIVNDFQKGDIAEGYSVSREKKESFPLTVTSAQKNPTAFYLCASSSTRWLGGANYGYTFGSGTRLTVV.

This clone was seen only once. V usage is TRBV5-8 and J usage is TRBJ2-7, with 9 bases fitting TRBD2. Germline assignment: CDR1 SGHTS and CDR2 YDEGEE. J gave up 2 bases and V 0 bases, and 6 bases lay outside the gene matches. There are 16 residues in the CDR3. CDR3 in amino acids: CASSLELAGPPYEQYF. The CDR3 coding sequence is TGTGCCAGCAGCTTGGAGCTAGCGGGGCCCCCCTACGAGCAGTACTTC.

This clone has only a few counts. The rearrangement joins TRBV19 to TRBJ1-5; D remains unclear. Trimming pared 4 bases from V and 8 bases from J, leaving 15 bases between. Germline-derived CDR1 and CDR2 are LNHDA and SQIVND (reference sequence). The CDR3 covers 14 residues. The CDR3 DNA sequence: TGTGCCAGTAGTACCGGACGGTTACCTGAGCCCCAGCATTTT. Its protein is CASSTGRLPEPQHF.

This rearrangement joins TRBV6-1 to TRBJ1-5, with D tentatively TRBD1 (5 bases). The CDR3 sequence is 14 residues long. V dropped 4 bases and J dropped 2 bases, with 9 bases sitting between them. The germline V gene encodes CDR1 MNHNS and CDR2 SASEGT. CDR3 region: CASSVRDGNQPQHF. CDR3 bases: TGTGCCAGCAGTGTTCGGGACGGCAATCAGCCCCAGCATTTT.